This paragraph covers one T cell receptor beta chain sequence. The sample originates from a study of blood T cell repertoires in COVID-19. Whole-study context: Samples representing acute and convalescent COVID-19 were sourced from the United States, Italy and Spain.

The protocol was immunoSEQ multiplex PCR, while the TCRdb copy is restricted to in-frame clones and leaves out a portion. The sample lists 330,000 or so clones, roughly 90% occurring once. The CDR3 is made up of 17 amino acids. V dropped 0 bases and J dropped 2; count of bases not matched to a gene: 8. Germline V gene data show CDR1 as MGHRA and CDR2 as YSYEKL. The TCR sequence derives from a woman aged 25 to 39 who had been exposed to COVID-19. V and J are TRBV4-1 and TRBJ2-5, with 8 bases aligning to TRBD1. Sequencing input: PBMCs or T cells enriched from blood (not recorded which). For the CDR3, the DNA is TGCGCCAGCAGCCAAGATCCCCCGGGACAGGTACAAGAGACCCAGTACTTC. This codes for CASSQDPPGQVQETQYF.